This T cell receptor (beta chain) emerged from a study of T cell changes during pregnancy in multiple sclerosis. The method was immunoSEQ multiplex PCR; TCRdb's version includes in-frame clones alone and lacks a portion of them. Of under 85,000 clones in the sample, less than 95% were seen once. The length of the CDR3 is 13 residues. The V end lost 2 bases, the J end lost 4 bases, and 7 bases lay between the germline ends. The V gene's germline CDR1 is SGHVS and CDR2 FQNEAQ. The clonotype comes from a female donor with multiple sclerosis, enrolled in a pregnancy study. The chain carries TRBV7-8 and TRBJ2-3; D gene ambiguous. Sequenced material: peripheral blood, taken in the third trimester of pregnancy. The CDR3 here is CASSLPVSDTQYF. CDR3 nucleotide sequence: TGTGCCAGCAGCTTACCGGTTTCAGATACGCAGTATTTT.